This TCR beta chain was captured by sequencing in a study of a mutant IDH1 vaccine in newly diagnosed glioma. Study-wide context: The study gave patients eight vaccinations in weeks 1, 3, 5, 7, 11, 15, 19, 23. First vaccine doses came 4-6 weeks after radiotherapy alone, or with temozolomide cycles. Study-level findings and limits: Top peripheral T cell clonotype shifts appeared unrelated to pseudoprogression.

Documented time point: week 5, during vaccination. A 20-mer mutant IDH1 peptide at 300 ug was injected subcutaneously with topical imiquimod. Donors' newly diagnosed IDH1-mutant WHO grade 3 or 4 astrocytomas lacked nuclear ATRX. The method was immunoSEQ multiplex PCR; TCRdb's version includes in-frame clones alone and lacks a portion of them. This table has approximately 57,000 clones, around 82% appearing once. V was clipped by 6 bases and J by 3 bases; unmatched bases: 5. Germline CDR1 and CDR2: MNHEY and SVGAGI. The CDR3 length is 13 residues. Turning to this clone: Its antigen is undetermined.

The source material was PBMCs, sampled from a glioma patient whose treatment included an IDH1 peptide vaccine. This rearrangement joins TRBV6-5 to TRBJ2-7; 7 nucleotides agree with TRBD1. The TCR originated in a woman between 18 and 29 years old with glioma. Some clones in this sample may be carry-over from other donors' samples. In DNA form, the CDR3 reads TGTGCCAGCAGCCGAGGGGGCGACTACGAGCAGTACTTC. Translating it yields CASSRGGDYEQYF.